The text below deals with one T cell receptor beta chain. Its cognate antigen is unknown. At the DNA level, this CDR3 is encoded by other sequences in the same sample as well. This entry comes from a study of shared clonotypes between healthy human individuals. Study-wide points: It was the few donors that limited the genetic and exposure-history diversity represented. Generation probability values for non-shared clonotypes were lower than those for clonotypes shared by all four donors.

Division of CD4+ cells produced a CD45RA+ naive subset and a CD45RA-negative memory subset. Per the study methods: With immunoSEQ giving junction-only sequences and no quality scores, filtering differed. The data were produced by immunoSEQ multiplex PCR, yet TCRdb's version contains in-frame clones alone and is incomplete. Clonal size and the V and J genes are those of that table, whereas D and trimming came from the DNA. Here the sample spans about 2.4 million clones, around nine tenths being singletons. Germline V gives CDR1 KGHSH, CDR2 LQKENI. The length of the CDR3 is 13 residues. V lost 5 bases to trimming and J lost 5 bases, with 9 bases between them.

The source is a man aged 18 to 29 in good health. This chain connects TRBV18 to TRBJ2-2, with TRBD1 as a possible D gene (6 bases). Sequencing was carried out using naive CD4+ T cells sorted from blood. Specified subset: CD45RA+ positively selected. This chain's CDR3 is CASSAQGTGELFF. The CDR3 DNA reads TGTGCCAGCTCAGCACAGGGAACCGGGGAGCTGTTTTTT.